The rows below give T cell receptor beta chains drawn from one sample of a study of blood T cell repertoires in COVID-19. Clones were sequenced by immunoSEQ multiplex PCR, and TCRdb holds only the in-frame ones, with some missing. The repertoire holds roughly 240,000 clones, around 83% seen once, with over 2% in the top ten. The sample consisted of peripheral blood. The receptors were gathered from a man in his forties who had recovered from COVID-19. The CDR3 runs from the conserved cysteine through the conserved F or W. D genes are given only for firm matches. Clone size is given for some rows only: seen once, a few or many times, or a class if the clone is expanded.

clone_size d_call j_call v_call cdr3_nt cdr3_aa
- - TRBJ2-2 TRBV11-3 TGTGCCAGCAGCACAACTAGATTCGGGGAGCTGTTTTTT CASSTTRFGELFF
- TRBD1 TRBJ1-2 TRBV9 TGTGCCAGCAGCGAAGGACAGGGGGATAACTATGGCTACACCTTC CASSEGQGDNYGYTF
- TRBD2 TRBJ2-1 TRBV30 TGTGCCTGGAGTCTGGGACTAGCGGGGCTGGATGAGCAGTTCTTC CAWSLGLAGLDEQFF
- TRBD1 TRBJ1-1 TRBV5-1 TGCGCCAGCGGCCTGACAGGGGACACTGAAGCTTTCTTT CASGLTGDTEAFF
- - TRBJ2-1 TRBV11-2 TGTGCCAGCAGCTTAGATCTACTCAACAATGAGCAGTTCTTC CASSLDLLNNEQFF
- - TRBJ2-7 TRBV19 TGTGCCAGTAGCAGGGACACCCCCCGCGAGCAGTACTTC CASSRDTPREQYF
once TRBD1 TRBJ2-4 TRBV6-5 TGTGCCAGCAGTTACAAGTCCAGGGGGAAAAACATTCAGTACTTC CASSYKSRGKNIQYF
- TRBD2 TRBJ2-3 TRBV5-1 TGCGCCAGCAGCTTGACCCCGGGACTAGCGGGCTCTCAGTCCACAGATACGCAGTATTTT CASSLTPGLAGSQSTDTQYF
- - TRBJ1-3 TRBV28 TGTGCCAGCAGTTTTGGTGAGGGTGCATTCGGAAACACCATATATTTT CASSFGEGAFGNTIYF
- TRBD1 TRBJ1-2 TRBV4-3 TGCGCCAGGACCCTAAGACAGGGTAAGGGTTGGGGCTATGGCTACACCTTC CARTLRQGKGWGYGYTF
- TRBD2 TRBJ2-7 TRBV5-1 TGCGCCAGCAGTCTAAGCAGCGGGGGGGCCACCTACGAGCAGTACTTC CASSLSSGGATYEQYF
once TRBD2 TRBJ2-1 TRBV10-3 TGTGCCATCAGCCCGGGACTAGCGGGAGGGGGTAGTGAGCAGTTCTTC CAISPGLAGGGSEQFF
- TRBD2 TRBJ2-5 TRBV10-1 TGCGCCAGCACTGCCGGACTAGCGGACCAAGAGACCCAGTACTTC CASTAGLADQETQYF
- TRBD2 TRBJ2-3 TRBV19 TGTGCCAGTAGTATAGGGACTAGCGGACCCACAGATACGCAGTATTTT CASSIGTSGPTDTQYF
- - TRBJ1-1 TRBV5-5 TGTGCCAGCAGCTTCCCTACAGGGTCGCTGAACACTGAAGCTTTCTTT CASSFPTGSLNTEAFF
- TRBD1 TRBJ2-7 TRBV25-1 TGTGCCAGCAGTGACGCCGGGACAGGGGACAACGAGCAGTACTTC CASSDAGTGDNEQYF